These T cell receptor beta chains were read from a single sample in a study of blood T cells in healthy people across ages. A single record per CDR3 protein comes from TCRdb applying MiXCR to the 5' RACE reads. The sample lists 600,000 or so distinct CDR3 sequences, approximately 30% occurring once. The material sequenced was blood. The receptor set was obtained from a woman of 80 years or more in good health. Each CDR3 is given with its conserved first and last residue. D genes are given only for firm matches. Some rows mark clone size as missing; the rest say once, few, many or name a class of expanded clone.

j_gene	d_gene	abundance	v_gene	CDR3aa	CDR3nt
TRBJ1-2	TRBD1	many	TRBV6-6	CASSLGGRRGYTF	TGTGCCAGCAGCCTAGGGGGCCGGCGTGGCTACACCTTC
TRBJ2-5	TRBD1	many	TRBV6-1	CASGIDRGKTQYF	TGTGCCAGCGGGATCGACAGGGGTAAGACCCAGTACTTC
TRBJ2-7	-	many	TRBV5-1	CASSRDNYEQYF	TGCGCCAGCAGCCGGGACAACTACGAGCAGTACTTC
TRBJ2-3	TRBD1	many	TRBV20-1	CSARDTGGDTQYF	TGCAGTGCTAGAGACACAGGGGGAGATACGCAGTATTTT
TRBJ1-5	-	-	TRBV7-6	CAGSLGGQFSNQPQHF	TGTGCCGGCAGCTTGGGCGGACAGTTCAGCAATCAGCCCCAGCATTTT
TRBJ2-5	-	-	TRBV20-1	CSAEVGETQYF	TGCAGTGCTGAGGTCGGGGAGACCCAGTACTTC
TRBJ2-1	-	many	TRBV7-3	CASSPPGLSFSEQFF	TGTGCCAGCAGCCCTCCGGGACTCTCTTTCAGTGAGCAGTTCTTC
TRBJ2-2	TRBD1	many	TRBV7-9	CASSRGQGNTGELFF	TGTGCCAGCAGCCGCGGACAGGGGAACACCGGGGAGCTGTTTTTT
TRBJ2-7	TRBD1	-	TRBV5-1	CASSLRGQAYEQYF	TGCGCCAGCAGCTTGAGGGGACAGGCGTACGAGCAGTACTTC
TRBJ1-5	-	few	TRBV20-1	CSARKGGAGQPQHF	TGCAGTGCTAGAAAGGGGGGCGCAGGGCAGCCCCAGCATTTT
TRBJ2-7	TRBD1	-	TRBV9	CASSAEGQARCGEQYF	TGTGCCAGCAGCGCCGAAGGACAGGCACGCTGTGGGGAGCAGTACTTC
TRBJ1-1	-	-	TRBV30	CAWSRGYTEAFF	TGTGCCTGGAGCCGGGGGTACACTGAAGCTTTCTTT
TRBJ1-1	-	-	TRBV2	CATNNRQDTEAFF	TGTGCCACCAATAATAGACAGGACACTGAAGCTTTCTTT
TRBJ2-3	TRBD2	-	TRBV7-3	CASSYLSGGRTDTQYF	TGTGCCAGCAGCTACCTTAGCGGGGGGCGCACAGATACGCAGTATTTT
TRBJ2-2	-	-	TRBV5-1	CACSRGSSPGELFF	TGCGCCTGCAGCCGGGGCTCCAGCCCCGGGGAGCTGTTTTTT
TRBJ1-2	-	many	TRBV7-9	CASSRGEFIDYGYTF	TGTGCCAGCAGCAGAGGGGAGTTCATTGACTATGGCTACACCTTC